The following is a T cell receptor beta chain sequence with its context. This specimen includes other DNA sequences encoding the same CDR3. The data derive from a study of control samples from healthy donors and cancer patients. Measured with immunoSEQ multiplex PCR; TCRdb has only the in-frame clones, and not every one. Of 35,000 to 55,000 clones listed, roughly three quarters were seen once; the top ten hold 17%. Sequenced: formalin-fixed, paraffin-embedded tissue. The receptor was derived from a male donor with melanoma.

The CDR3 coding sequence is TGTGCCAGCAGCCGGTACGAGCAGTACTTC. Residues: CASSRYEQYF. The chain is built from TRBV28 and TRBJ2-7; D remains unclear. Germline values: CDR1 MDHEN, CDR2 SYDVKM. The CDR3 totals 10 residues. Trimming cost V 6 bases and J 4 bases, with 4 bases left between them.